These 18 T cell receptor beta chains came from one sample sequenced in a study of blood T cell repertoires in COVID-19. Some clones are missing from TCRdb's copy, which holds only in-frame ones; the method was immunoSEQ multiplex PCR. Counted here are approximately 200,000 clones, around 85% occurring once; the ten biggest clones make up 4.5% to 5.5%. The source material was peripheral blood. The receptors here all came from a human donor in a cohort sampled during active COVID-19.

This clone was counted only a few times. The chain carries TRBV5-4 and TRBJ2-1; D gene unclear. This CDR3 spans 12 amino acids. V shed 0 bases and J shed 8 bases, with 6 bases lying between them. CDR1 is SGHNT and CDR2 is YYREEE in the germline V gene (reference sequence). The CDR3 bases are TGTGCCAGCAGCTTGGTTCGGGATGAGCAGTTCTTC. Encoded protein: CASSLVRDEQFF.

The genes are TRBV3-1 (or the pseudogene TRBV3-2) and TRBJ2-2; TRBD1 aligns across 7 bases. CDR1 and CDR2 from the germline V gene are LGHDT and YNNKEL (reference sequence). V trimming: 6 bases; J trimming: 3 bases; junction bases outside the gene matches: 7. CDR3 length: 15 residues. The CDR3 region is CASSIRGRDTGELFF. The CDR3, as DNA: TGTGCCAGCAGTATAAGGGGGCGCGACACCGGGGAGCTGTTTTTT.

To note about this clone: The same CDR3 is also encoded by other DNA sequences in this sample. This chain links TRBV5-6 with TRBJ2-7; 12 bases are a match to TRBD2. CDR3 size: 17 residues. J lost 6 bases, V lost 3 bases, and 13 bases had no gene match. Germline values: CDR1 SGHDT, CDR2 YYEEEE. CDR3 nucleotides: TGTGCCAGCAGCTGGAGGCTAGCGGGAGGGCGGGGGGGCGAGCAGTACTTC. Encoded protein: CASSWRLAGGRGGEQYF.

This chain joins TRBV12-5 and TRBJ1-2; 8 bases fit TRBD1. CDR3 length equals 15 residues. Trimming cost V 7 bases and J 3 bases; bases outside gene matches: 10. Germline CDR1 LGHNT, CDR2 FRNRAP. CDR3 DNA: TGTGCTAGTGCCATAGGACAGGGCGGTGACTATGGCTACACCTTC. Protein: CASAIGQGGDYGYTF.

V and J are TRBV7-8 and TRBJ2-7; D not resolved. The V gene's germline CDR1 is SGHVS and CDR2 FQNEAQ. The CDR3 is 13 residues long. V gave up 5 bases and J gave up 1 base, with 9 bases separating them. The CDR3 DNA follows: TGTGCCAGCAGCGCCCCGAGTTCCTACGAGCAGTACTTC. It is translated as CASSAPSSYEQYF.

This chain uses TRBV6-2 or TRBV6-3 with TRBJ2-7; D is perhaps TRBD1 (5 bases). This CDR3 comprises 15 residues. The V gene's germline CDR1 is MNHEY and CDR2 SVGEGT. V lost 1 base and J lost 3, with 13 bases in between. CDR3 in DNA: TGTGCCAGCAGTTACTGGCAGGGCGATTACTACGAGCAGTACTTC. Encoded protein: CASSYWQGDYYEQYF.

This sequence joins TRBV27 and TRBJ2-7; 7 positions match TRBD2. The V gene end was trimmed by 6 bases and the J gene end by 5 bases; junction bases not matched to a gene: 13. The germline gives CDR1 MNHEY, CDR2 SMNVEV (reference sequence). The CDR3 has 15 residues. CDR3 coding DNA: TGTGCCAGCAGGCCACGCGGGACTAATTTCCACGAGCAGTACTTC. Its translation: CASRPRGTNFHEQYF.

As DNA, the CDR3 is TGTGCCAGCAGCTTAACGTATAGCGGAGCTAGCACAGATACGCAGTATTTT. It codes for CASSLTYSGASTDTQYF. The chain couples TRBV7-3 to TRBJ2-3; D is possibly TRBD2 (6 bases). Germline CDR1 SGHTA, CDR2 FQGTGA. CDR3 length equals 17 residues. Trimming cost V 0 bases and J 0 bases, with 13 bases left between them. Complete variable domain (other parts from reference TRBV7-3 and TRBJ2-3): GAGVSQTPSNKVTEKGKYVELRCDPISGHTALYWYRQSLGQGPEFLIYFQGTGAADDSGLPNDRFFAVRPEGSVSTLKIQRTERGDSAVYLCASSLTYSGASTDTQYFGPGTRLTVL.

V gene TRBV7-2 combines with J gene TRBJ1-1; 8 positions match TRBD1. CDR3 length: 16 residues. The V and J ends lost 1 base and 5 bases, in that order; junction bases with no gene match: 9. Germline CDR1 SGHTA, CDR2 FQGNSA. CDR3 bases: TGTGCCAGCAGCTTAGGGGACAGGTATGGTGAGACTGAAGCTTTCTTT. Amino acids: CASSLGDRYGETEAFF. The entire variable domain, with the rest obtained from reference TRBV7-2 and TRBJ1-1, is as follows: GAGVSQSPSNKVTEKGKDVELRCDPISGHTALYWYRQSLGQGLEFLIYFQGNSAPDKSGLPSDRFSAERTGGSVSTLTIQRTQQEDSAVYLCASSLGDRYGETEAFFGQGTRLTVV.

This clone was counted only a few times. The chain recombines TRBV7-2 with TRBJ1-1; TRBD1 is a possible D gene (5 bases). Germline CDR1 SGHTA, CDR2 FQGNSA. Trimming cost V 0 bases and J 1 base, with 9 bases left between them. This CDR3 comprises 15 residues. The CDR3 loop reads CASSLAQGRNTEAFF. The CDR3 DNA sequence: TGTGCCAGCAGCTTAGCTCAGGGCCGGAACACTGAAGCTTTCTTT. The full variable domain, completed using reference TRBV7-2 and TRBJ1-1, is GAGVSQSPSNKVTEKGKDVELRCDPISGHTALYWYRQSLGQGLEFLIYFQGNSAPDKSGLPSDRFSAERTGGSVSTLTIQRTQQEDSAVYLCASSLAQGRNTEAFFGQGTRLTVV.

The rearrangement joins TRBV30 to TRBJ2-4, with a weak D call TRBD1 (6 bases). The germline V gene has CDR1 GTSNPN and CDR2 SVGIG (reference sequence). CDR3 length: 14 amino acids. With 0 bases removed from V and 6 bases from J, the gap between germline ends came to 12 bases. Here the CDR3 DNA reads TGTGCCTGGAGTGTACAACAGGGCGGAAACATTCAGTACTTC. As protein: CAWSVQQGGNIQYF.

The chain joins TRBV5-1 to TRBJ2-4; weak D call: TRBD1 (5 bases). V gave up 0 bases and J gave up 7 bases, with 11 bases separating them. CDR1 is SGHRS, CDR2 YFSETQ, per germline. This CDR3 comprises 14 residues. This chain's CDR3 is CASSLGQKGNIQYF. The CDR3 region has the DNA TGCGCCAGCAGCTTGGGACAGAAGGGTAACATTCAGTACTTC.

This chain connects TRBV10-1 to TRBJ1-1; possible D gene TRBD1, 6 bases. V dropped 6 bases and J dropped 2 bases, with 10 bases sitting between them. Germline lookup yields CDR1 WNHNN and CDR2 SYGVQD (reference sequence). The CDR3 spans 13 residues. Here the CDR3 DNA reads TGCGCCAGCAGCTGGACAGACAACACTGAAGCTTTCTTT. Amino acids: CASSWTDNTEAFF.

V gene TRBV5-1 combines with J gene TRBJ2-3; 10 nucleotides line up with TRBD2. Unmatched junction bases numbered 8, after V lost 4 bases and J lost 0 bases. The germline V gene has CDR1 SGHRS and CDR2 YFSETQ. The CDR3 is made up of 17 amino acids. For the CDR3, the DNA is TGCGCCAGCAGCCTACCCCTGACTAGCGGGAGCACAGATACGCAGTATTTT. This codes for CASSLPLTSGSTDTQYF.

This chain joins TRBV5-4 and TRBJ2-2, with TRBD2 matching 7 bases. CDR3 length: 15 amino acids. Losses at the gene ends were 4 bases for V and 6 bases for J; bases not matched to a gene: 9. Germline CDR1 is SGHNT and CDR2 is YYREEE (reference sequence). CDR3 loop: CASSAGLGPAGELFF. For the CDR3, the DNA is TGTGCCAGCAGCGCTGGACTAGGTCCCGCCGGGGAGCTGTTTTTT.

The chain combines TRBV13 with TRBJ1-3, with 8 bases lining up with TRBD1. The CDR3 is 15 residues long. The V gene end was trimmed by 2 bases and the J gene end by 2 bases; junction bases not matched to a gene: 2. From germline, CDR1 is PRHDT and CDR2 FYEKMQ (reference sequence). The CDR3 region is CASSLRGQAGNTIYF. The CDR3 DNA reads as TGTGCCAGCAGCTTAAGGGGACAGGCTGGAAACACCATATATTTT.

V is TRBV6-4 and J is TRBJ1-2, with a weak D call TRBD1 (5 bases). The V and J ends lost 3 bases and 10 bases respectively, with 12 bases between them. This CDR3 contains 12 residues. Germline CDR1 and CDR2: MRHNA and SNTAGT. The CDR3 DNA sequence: TGTGCCAGCAGTGAAGGTCGGGGGACCTACACCTTC. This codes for CASSEGRGTYTF.

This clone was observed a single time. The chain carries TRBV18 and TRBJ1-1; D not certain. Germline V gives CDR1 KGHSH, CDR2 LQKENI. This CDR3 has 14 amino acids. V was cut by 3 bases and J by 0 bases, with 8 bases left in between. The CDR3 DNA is TGTGCCAGCTCACCTGGAGTTATGAACACTGAAGCTTTCTTT. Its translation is CASSPGVMNTEAFF.